Given below is one T cell receptor beta chain in context. The antigen is undetermined. Template switching added a universal primer site; cDNA carried unique molecular identifiers. TCRdb reprocessed the 5' RACE reads with MiXCR, giving one entry per CDR3 protein. This sample yields 700,000 to 950,000 distinct CDR3 sequences, of which 9% to 15% are seen a single time; roughly 1.5% belongs to the top ten. The record originates from a study of identical twins. The study's findings and limits: Twin-shared out-of-frame alpha sequences were enriched for low generation probability.

Germline trimming cut 3 bases from V and 9 bases from J; bases unmatched to any gene: 8. In germline, CDR1 is DFQATT, CDR2 SNEGSKA (reference sequence). This CDR3 has 14 amino acids. The same sample was also studied in work on yellow fever vaccine responses in identical twins.

The sample was PBMCs. The chain joins TRBV20-1 to TRBJ1-6; 7 bases are shared with TRBD1. The receptor comes from a woman between 18 and 29 years old in good health. Here the CDR3 reads CSASLGTESSPLHF. The DNA of the CDR3 is TGCAGTGCTAGTCTTGGGACAGAGAGTTCACCCCTCCACTTT.